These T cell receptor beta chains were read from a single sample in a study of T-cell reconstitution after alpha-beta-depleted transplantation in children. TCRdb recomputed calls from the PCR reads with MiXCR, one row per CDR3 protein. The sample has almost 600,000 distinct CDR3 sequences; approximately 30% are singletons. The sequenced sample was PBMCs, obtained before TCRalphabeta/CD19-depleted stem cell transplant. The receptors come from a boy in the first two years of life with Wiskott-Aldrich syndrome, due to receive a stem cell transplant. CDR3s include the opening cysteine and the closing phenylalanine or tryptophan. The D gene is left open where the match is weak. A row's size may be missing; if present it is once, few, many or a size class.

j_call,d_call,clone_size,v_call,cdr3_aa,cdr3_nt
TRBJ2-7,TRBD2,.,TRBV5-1,CASSLGVAGVGEQYF,TGCGCCAGCAGCTTGGGGGTAGCGGGAGTAGGCGAGCAGTACTTC
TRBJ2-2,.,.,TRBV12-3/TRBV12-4,CASSRQFTGELFF,TGTGCCAGCAGTCGACAGTTCACCGGGGAGCTGTTTTTT
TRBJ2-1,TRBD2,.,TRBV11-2,CATRVGLAGSHNEQFF,TGTGCCACCCGAGTTGGGCTAGCGGGATCCCACAATGAGCAGTTCTTC
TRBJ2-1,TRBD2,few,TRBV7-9,CASSVRTSADEQFF,TGTGCCAGCAGCGTAAGGACTAGCGCGGATGAGCAGTTCTTC
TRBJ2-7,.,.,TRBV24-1,CATSDLVSGEQYF,TGTGCCACCAGTGATTTGGTCTCAGGGGAGCAGTACTTC
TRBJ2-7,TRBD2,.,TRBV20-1,CSARVGSSGGNEQYF,TGCAGTGCTAGAGTGGGGAGTTCGGGAGGCAACGAGCAGTACTTC
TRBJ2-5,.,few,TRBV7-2,CASSPISRQETQYF,TGTGCCAGCAGCCCAATTAGCAGACAAGAGACCCAGTACTTC
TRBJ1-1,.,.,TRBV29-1,CSVVRQNTEAFF,TGCAGCGTTGTACGACAGAACACTGAAGCTTTCTTT
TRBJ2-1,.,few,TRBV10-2,CASSGSGLGNEQFF,TGCGCCAGCAGCGGCTCGGGCCTCGGCAATGAGCAGTTCTTC
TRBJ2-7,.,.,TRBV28,CASSYRLEGPYEQYF,TGTGCCAGCAGTTATCGACTAGAAGGGCCCTACGAGCAGTACTTC
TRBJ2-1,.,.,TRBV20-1,CSASGGTYNEQFF,TGCAGTGCTAGTGGGGGTACCTACAATGAGCAGTTCTTC
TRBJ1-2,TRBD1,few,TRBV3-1,CASSQDGAAWTGSYGYTF,TGTGCCAGCAGCCAAGACGGGGCGGCGTGGACAGGATCCTATGGCTACACCTTC
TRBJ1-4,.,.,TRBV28,CASSFYAGNEKLFF,TGTGCCAGCAGTTTCTACGCAGGAAATGAAAAACTGTTTTTT
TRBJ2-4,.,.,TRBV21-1,CASSTTGYIQYF,TGTGCCAGCAGCACTACGGGGTACATTCAGTACTTC
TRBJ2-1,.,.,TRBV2,CASRATRPNEQFF,TGTGCCAGCAGAGCTACTAGACCCAATGAGCAGTTCTTC
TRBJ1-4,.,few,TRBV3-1,CASSQMAERGEKLFF,TGTGCCAGCAGCCAAATGGCAGAGCGCGGTGAAAAACTGTTTTTT